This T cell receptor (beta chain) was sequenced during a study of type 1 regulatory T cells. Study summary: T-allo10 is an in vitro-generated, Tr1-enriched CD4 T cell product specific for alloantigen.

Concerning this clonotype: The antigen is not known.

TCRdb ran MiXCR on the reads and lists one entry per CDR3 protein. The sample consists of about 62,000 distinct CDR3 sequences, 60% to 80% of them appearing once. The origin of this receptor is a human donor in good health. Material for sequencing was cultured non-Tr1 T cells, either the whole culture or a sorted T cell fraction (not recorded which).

The CDR3 region has the DNA TGCAGTGCTATGGAACATCACTCTGGAAACACCATATATTTT. Its protein product is CSAMEHHSGNTIYF. The V call is TRBV20-1, the J call TRBJ1-3; the D is unclear. The CDR3 extends over 14 amino acids. CDR1 and CDR2 from the germline V gene are DFQATT and SNEGSKA (reference sequence). Trimming pared 4 bases from V and 0 bases from J, leaving 10 bases between.